The 17 T cell receptor beta chains below come from one sample, sequenced in a study of T cell responses to AZD1222 COVID-19 vaccine. Assay: immunoSEQ multiplex PCR; the TCRdb copy retains only in-frame clones and omits some. Of roughly 160,000 clones in the sample, about 93% are singletons; the top ten hold about 0.6%. Sequences were derived from peripheral blood, sampled on day 0 of AZD1222 vaccination. These TCRs come from an adult in good health.

This clone was seen once. Here the CDR3 DNA reads TGTGCCAGCAGCCAAGATAGGGCGAAAGCTTTCTTT. It yields the protein CASSQDRAKAFF. The V and J genes are TRBV4-2 and TRBJ1-1; D not resolved. Germline values: CDR1 LGHNA, CDR2 YNFKEQ. With 0 bases removed from V and 9 bases from J, the gap between germline ends came to 8 bases. This CDR3 has 12 amino acids.

V gene TRBV5-8 combines with J gene TRBJ2-5; D gene ambiguous. The V end lost 2 bases, the J end lost 4 bases, and 9 bases lay between the germline ends. The CDR3 contains 13 residues. The germline CDR1 and CDR2 sequences are SGHTS and YDEGEE. The chain's CDR3 is CASSFRKGETQYF. Here the CDR3 DNA reads TGTGCCAGCAGCTTCCGGAAGGGAGAGACCCAGTACTTC.

The chain joins TRBV7-9 to TRBJ2-3; the D call may be TRBD1 or TRBD2 (5 bases each). CDR3 length: 15 amino acids. In germline, CDR1 is SEHNR, CDR2 FQNEAQ (reference sequence). V dropped 3 bases and J dropped 6 bases, with 16 bases sitting between them. The CDR3 sequence is CASSFGLSEGDTQYF. The CDR3 region has the DNA TGTGCCAGCAGCTTTGGTCTATCCGAGGGGGATACGCAGTATTTT.

This sequence joins TRBV6-5 and TRBJ1-5; possible D gene TRBD1, 5 bases. CDR1 is MNHEY and CDR2 is SVGAGI in the germline V gene. Trimming took off 5 bases at V and 1 base at J, with 9 bases between the two ends. The CDR3 spans 14 residues. CDR3: CASSPYRSNQPQHF. CDR3 DNA: TGTGCCAGCAGTCCCTACAGGAGCAATCAGCCCCAGCATTTT.

The genes are TRBV9 and TRBJ1-1, with D maybe TRBD1 (5 bases). The germline V gene encodes CDR1 SGDLS and CDR2 YYNGEE. This CDR3 comprises 13 residues. V shed 4 bases and J shed 1 base, with 8 bases lying between them. CDR3 in DNA: TGTGCCAGCAGCCCGGGGGGGAACACTGAAGCTTTCTTT. It translates to CASSPGGNTEAFF.

The rearrangement links TRBV12-5 to TRBJ1-5; possibly TRBD1 for D (5 bases). The CDR3 has 13 amino acids. Trimming took 6 bases from V and 1 from J, leaving 7 bases between them. The germline V gene encodes CDR1 LGHNT and CDR2 FRNRAP. The CDR3 region has the DNA TGTGCTAGTGGCCGGGGGAGCAATCAGCCCCAGCATTTT. This sequence encodes CASGRGSNQPQHF. Looking up the rest from reference TRBV12-5 and TRBJ1-5 gives the full variable domain: DARVTQTPRHKVTEMGQEVTMRCQPILGHNTVFWYRQTMMQGLELLAYFRNRAPLDDSGMPKDRFSAEMPDATLATLKIQPSEPRDSAVYFCASGRGSNQPQHFGDGTRLSIL.

This chain links TRBV19 with TRBJ1-2; D might be TRBD1 (5 bases). CDR1 is LNHDA, CDR2 SQIVND, per germline (reference sequence). The CDR3 extends over 15 amino acids. V lost 7 bases to trimming and J lost 2 bases, with 17 bases between them. The CDR3 nucleotides read TGTGCCAGTACCCCCCAAAGGGGCCGAAACTATGGCTACACCTTC. Translation: CASTPQRGRNYGYTF.

V usage is TRBV11-2 and J usage is TRBJ2-2, with unresolved D. Germline CDR1 and CDR2: SGHAT and FQNNGV. The CDR3 loop spans 13 amino acids. V lost 3 bases, J lost 6 bases, and 8 bases lay in between. The CDR3 coding sequence is TGTGCCAGCAGCTTTATTTGGGCCGGGGAGCTGTTTTTT. Its translation is CASSFIWAGELFF.

The rearrangement links TRBV27 to TRBJ1-5; D is uncertain. The CDR3 contains 13 residues. Looked up from germline, CDR1 is MNHEY and CDR2 is SMNVEV (reference sequence). Trimming removed 2 bases at V and 4 bases at J, with 6 bases between. The CDR3 is CASSLRGNQPQHF. The CDR3 bases are TGTGCCAGCAGTTTACGGGGAAATCAGCCCCAGCATTTT.

The J gene is TRBJ2-7, the V gene TRBV27; D tentatively reads TRBD1 or TRBD2 (5 bases each). CDR1 and CDR2 from the germline V gene are MNHEY and SMNVEV (reference sequence). The CDR3 is 13 residues long. V was trimmed by 5 bases and J by 7 bases, leaving 15 bases between them. The CDR3 is CASSLRDPREQYF. The DNA for the CDR3 is TGTGCCAGCAGTCTCCGGGACCCCCGAGAGCAGTACTTC.

The CDR3 nucleotides are TGTGCCAGCAGCTTGAGCTCCTACAATGAGCAGTTCTTC. It specifies CASSLSSYNEQFF. The rearrangement links TRBV7-3 to TRBJ2-1; D not certain. Trimming left V 3 bases short and J 0 bases short, with 3 bases between. This CDR3 comprises 13 residues. Germline CDR1 reads SGHTA; CDR2 reads FQGTGA.

V usage is TRBV11-2 and J usage is TRBJ2-1; D uncertain. V was shortened by 5 bases and J by 3 bases, with 2 bases between the two germline ends. CDR3 size: 11 residues. In germline, CDR1 is SGHAT, CDR2 FQNNGV. The CDR3 is CASSIYNEQFF. The DNA of the CDR3 is TGTGCCAGCAGCATCTACAATGAGCAGTTCTTC.

This clone was observed a single time. The CDR3 sequence: CASKTGASWNEKLFF. In DNA, the CDR3 is TGTGCCAGCAAAACAGGGGCGAGTTGGAATGAAAAACTGTTTTTT. The chain has TRBV6-5 and TRBJ1-4, with 7 positions matching TRBD1. The J segment lost 5 bases and the V segment lost 7 bases, leaving 10 bases of the junction unmatched. The germline gives CDR1 MNHEY, CDR2 SVGAGI. This CDR3 is built from 15 residues.

The chain recombines TRBV6-2 or TRBV6-3 with TRBJ1-5, with D unclear. The CDR3 is 12 amino acids. Between the trimmed V and J ends, which lost 3 bases and 6 bases, there was a span of 6 bases. Germline V gives CDR1 MNHEY, CDR2 SVGEGT. CDR3 nucleotide sequence: TGTGCCAGCAGTTATTGGTTTCAGCCCCAGCATTTT. It encodes CASSYWFQPQHF.

The chain carries TRBV23-1 and TRBJ1-5; 11 bases are shared with TRBD1. TRBV23-1 falls under the ORF class, with uncertain function. The junction had 8 bases not matched to a gene; V was cut back by 3 bases and J by 7 bases. The CDR3 is 16 amino acids. CDR3 loop: CASSQWTGGCEQPQHF. CDR3 sequence (DNA): TGCGCCAGCAGTCAGTGGACAGGGGGCTGTGAGCAGCCCCAGCATTTT.

This clone was observed a few times. The rearrangement joins TRBV5-1 to TRBJ2-5; D is unresolved. The CDR3 covers 13 residues. V was trimmed by 4 bases and J by 5 bases, leaving 12 bases between them. CDR1 SGHRS and CDR2 YFSETQ come from the germline V gene. The CDR3 spells CASSENSWETQYF. The CDR3 nucleotides are TGCGCCAGCAGCGAAAATTCGTGGGAGACCCAGTACTTC.

J is TRBJ1-4 and V is TRBV9, with D possibly matching TRBD1 (5 bases). Trimming left V 3 bases short and J 7 bases short, with 13 bases between. Germline lookup yields CDR1 SGDLS and CDR2 YYNGEE. There are 14 residues in the CDR3. The CDR3 DNA is TGTGCCAGCAGCGATGCCCTGGGGGGTGAAAAACTGTTTTTT. Protein sequence: CASSDALGGEKLFF.